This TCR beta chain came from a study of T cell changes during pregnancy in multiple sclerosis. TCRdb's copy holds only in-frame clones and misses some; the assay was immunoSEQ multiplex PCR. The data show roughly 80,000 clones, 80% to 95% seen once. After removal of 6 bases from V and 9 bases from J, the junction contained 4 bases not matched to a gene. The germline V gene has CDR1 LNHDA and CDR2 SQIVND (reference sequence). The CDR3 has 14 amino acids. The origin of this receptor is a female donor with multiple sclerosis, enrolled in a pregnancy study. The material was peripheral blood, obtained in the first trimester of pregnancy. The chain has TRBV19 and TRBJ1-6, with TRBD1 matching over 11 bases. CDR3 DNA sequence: TGTGCCAGTAGACGGGACAGGGGGATTTCACCCCTCCACTTT. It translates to CASRRDRGISPLHF.